This T cell receptor (beta chain) came from a study of T-cell reconstitution after alpha-beta-depleted transplantation in children. This CDR3 region has 15 residues. Trimming removed 3 bases from V and 7 bases from J; junction bases left unmatched: 8. For TCRbeta, the library was prepared with unique molecular identifiers. TCRdb analysed the PCR reads with MiXCR anew, one entry per CDR3 protein. The data contain 210,000 or so distinct CDR3 sequences, approximately 10% of them singletons. The V gene is TRBV12-3 or TRBV12-4, the J gene TRBJ1-2, with 10 bases identical to TRBD1. The source of this sequence is a human donor who donated a stem cell graft to a child with acute lymphoblastic leukemia. This sample comprised PBMCs from the stem cell graft donor, obtained from the stem cell graft. CDR3 DNA: TGTGCCAGCAGTTTCCCGGGACAGGGGAGAGGTGGCTACACCTTC. It is translated as CASSFPGQGRGGYTF.